One TCR beta chain is described in this entry. Antigen specificity is unknown. This sample is part of a study of PD-L1 blockade in urothelial cancer. Study details: Starting in about 2014, patients were given atezolizumab (1,200 mg intravenously every 3 weeks). Findings and limits, study-wide: At 3 weeks on treatment, tumor-associated clones expanded more with durable benefit.

Here immunoSEQ multiplex PCR was the method, and the copy in TCRdb shows in-frame clones only, minus some. This sample has around 130,000 clones, with roughly 84% found just once. Time point indicated: pretreatment peripheral blood. Each patient's cancer was a locally advanced or metastatic urothelial carcinoma. Each individual provided 1 to 8 samples (taken pretreatment and on-treatment). This clonotype was sampled from a man aged 45 to 65 with urothelial cancer. Sequences were derived from PBMCs, sampled around atezolizumab (anti-PD-L1) treatment.

The CDR3 DNA follows: TGTGCCAGCAGGGGGGCCGGGACGGGGAACACTGAAGCTTTCTTT. As protein: CASRGAGTGNTEAFF. The chain is built from TRBV6-6 and TRBJ1-1, with TRBD1 as a possible D gene (6 bases). The V end lost 6 bases, the J end lost 1 base, and 15 bases lay between the germline ends. The CDR3 extends over 15 amino acids. The germline CDR1 and CDR2 sequences are MNHNY and SVGAGI (reference sequence).